Listed here are 9 T cell receptor beta chains from one sample, sequenced in a study of beta chain features in type 1 diabetes (dated by TCRdb to the late 2010s). Library preparation was by the immunoSEQ multiplex PCR assay. The High Capacity cDNA Reverse Transcription Kit was used to reverse transcribe all of the isolated RNA, meaning that expressed TCRB transcripts were what got sequenced. The source is immuneACCESS, and TCRdb retained only in-frame sequences with V and J called. Part of the clones is not carried over; for the studies checked, unresolved V genes explain less than half of this, and the remainder is unexplained. The sample table lists some 240,000 clones, 16% of them with a count of one. 0.065% to 0.095% of the sample is held by the ten biggest clonotypes. Findings and caveats that apply to the study as a whole: In all four CD4+ subsets, TCRB CDR3 length was moderately but significantly shorter in type 1 diabetes patients.

Antigens of these TCRs are unknown. The sequencing sample was made of naive CD4+ T cells from blood. The sample's cell subset or site label is to be understood as: true naive CD4+ T cells. These receptors were collected from a man aged 25 to 45 with type 1 diabetes.

The V and J genes are TRBV4-3 and TRBJ2-7; D is uncertain. Germline values: CDR1 LGHNA, CDR2 YSLEER. V dropped 0 bases and J dropped 3 bases, with 18 bases sitting between them. The CDR3 is made up of 17 amino acids. The CDR3 protein is CASSQDLPGGANYEQYF. CDR3 coding DNA: TGCGCCAGCAGCCAAGATCTCCCCGGCGGAGCGAACTACGAGCAGTACTTC.

This clone was seen only a few times. This rearrangement joins TRBV10-3 to TRBJ2-7; no clear D gene. CDR1 ENHRY and CDR2 SYGVKD come from the germline V gene. V was shortened by 0 bases and J by 5 bases, with 8 bases between the two germline ends. The CDR3 loop spans 13 amino acids. The CDR3 loop is CAISESNSHEQYF. Written as DNA, the CDR3 is TGTGCCATCAGTGAGTCGAATTCTCACGAGCAGTACTTC.

This clone was detected only a few times. The rearrangement uses TRBV7-2 and TRBJ1-1; possible D gene TRBD1, 5 bases. The V end was cut by 6 bases, the J end by 1 base, with 9 bases between. CDR3 length equals 13 residues. Germline V gives CDR1 SGHTA, CDR2 FQGNSA. This CDR3 is CASRSQGNTEAFF. As DNA, the CDR3 is TGTGCCAGCAGATCCCAGGGGAACACTGAAGCTTTCTTT.

This clone has just a few counts. CDR3 amino acids: CASSLEPASVGYF. The CDR3 DNA reads as TGTGCCAGCAGCTTAGAACCGGCCTCGGTTGGGTACTTC. This chain connects TRBV7-2 to TRBJ2-5; no definite D call. CDR3 length: 13 residues. Trimming pared 1 base from V and 13 bases from J, leaving 16 bases between. Germline V gene sequence: CDR1 SGHTA, CDR2 FQGNSA.

This clone turned up a few times. This chain uses TRBV14 with TRBJ2-7; 8 bases map to TRBD2. Germline V CDR1 and CDR2: SGHDN, FVKESK. Trimming at V came to 1 base and at J to 2 bases, leaving 4 bases not matched to a gene. The CDR3 has 15 amino acids. CDR3 sequence (DNA): TGTGCCAGCAGCCAAGGATCGGGAGGGCCCTACGAGCAGTACTTC. It codes for CASSQGSGGPYEQYF.

This clone was counted only a few times. The rearrangement uses TRBV29-1 and TRBJ1-2; 10 bases match TRBD1. Trimming removed 2 bases from V and 5 bases from J; junction bases left unmatched: 17. CDR3 length equals 18 residues. Germline V gene data show CDR1 as SQVTM and CDR2 as ANQGSEA. For the CDR3, the DNA is TGCAGCGTTGAATGGGAAAGGTTTAGGACAGGGGGTCGGTATGGCTACACCTTC. Translated, it gives CSVEWERFRTGGRYGYTF.

This clone was seen a handful of times. CDR3 residues: CATSRGQSSSVNTGELFF. The CDR3, as DNA: TGTGCCACCAGCAGAGGCCAAAGTAGTAGCGTGAACACCGGGGAGCTGTTTTTT. The genes are TRBV15 and TRBJ2-2, with D possibly matching TRBD2 (5 bases). CDR3 size: 18 residues. Germline CDR1 reads LNHNV; CDR2 reads YYDKDF (reference sequence). The V and J ends lost 1 base and 1 base respectively, with 16 bases between them.

This clone was counted a few times. The chain couples TRBV4-1 to TRBJ2-7; D may be TRBD2 (6 bases). This CDR3 is 14 amino acids long. From germline, CDR1 is MGHRA and CDR2 YSYEKL. Trimming removed 0 bases from V and 3 bases from J, with 9 bases in between. The CDR3 region is CASSQDLGGYEQYF. The DNA of the CDR3 is TGCGCCAGCAGCCAAGATTTGGGGGGCTACGAGCAGTACTTC.

The rearrangement links TRBV30 to TRBJ2-7; D is possibly TRBD1 (7 bases). CDR3 length: 13 amino acids. Germline V lookup: CDR1 GTSNPN, CDR2 SVGIG (reference sequence). Trimming pared 2 bases from V and 5 bases from J, leaving 13 bases between. CDR3 DNA: TGTGCCTGGAGTTGGGGGGACAGTAACGAGCAGTACTTC. Its translation: CAWSWGDSNEQYF.